Listed here are 10 T cell receptor beta chains from one sample, sequenced in a study of blood T cell repertoires in COVID-19. Measured with immunoSEQ multiplex PCR; TCRdb has only the in-frame clones, and not every one. The sample has roughly 360,000 clones; around 87% are singletons. Sequencing was performed on PBMCs or T cells enriched from blood (not recorded which). The receptors derive from a woman in her 30s with acute COVID-19.

The chain uses TRBV7-9 and TRBJ1-1, with a weak D call TRBD1 (6 bases). V gave up 5 bases and J gave up 8 bases, with 12 bases separating them. The germline gives CDR1 SEHNR, CDR2 FQNEAQ (reference sequence). The CDR3 totals 12 residues. CDR3 sequence (DNA): TGTGCCAGCAGCCCTGGGACACCCGAAGCTTTCTTT. Amino acid sequence: CASSPGTPEAFF.

In its sample, this clone was seen a few times. The V call is TRBV7-2, the J call TRBJ1-4; 8 bases line up with TRBD1. Germline V gene lookup returns CDR1 SGHTA and CDR2 FQGNSA. V dropped 4 bases and J dropped 3; count of bases not matched to a gene: 16. This CDR3 is 19 amino acids long. CDR3 nucleotides: TGTGCCAGCAGCTCTCCAGGGCAGGGGGCTCTTGCTTCTAATGAAAAACTGTTTTTT. Translation: CASSSPGQGALASNEKLFF.

The rearrangement joins TRBV10-3 to TRBJ2-2; possible D gene TRBD2, 6 bases. The germline V gene encodes CDR1 ENHRY and CDR2 SYGVKD. V shed 9 bases and J shed 1 base, with 9 bases lying between them. The CDR3 totals 13 residues. The CDR3 protein is CAIRSGNTGELFF. In nucleotides, the CDR3 is TGTGCCATTCGTAGCGGGAACACCGGGGAGCTGTTTTTT.

The CDR3: CASSDRDFPDTQYF. CDR3 DNA: TGTGCCAGCAGTGACCGGGACTTTCCAGATACGCAGTATTTT. This rearrangement joins TRBV6-2 or TRBV6-3 to TRBJ2-3, with TRBD2 as a possible D gene (6 bases). CDR3 length: 14 residues. V shed 5 bases and J shed 4 bases, with 13 bases lying between them. CDR1 and CDR2 (germline): MNHEY, SVGEGT.

The rearrangement uses TRBV3-1 (or the pseudogene TRBV3-2) and TRBJ1-1; D unresolved. V was trimmed by 3 bases and J by 1 base, leaving 9 bases between them. The CDR3 is 14 amino acids. Germline V gene lookup returns CDR1 LGHDT and CDR2 YNNKEL (reference sequence). CDR3 DNA sequence: TGTGCCAGCAGCCAGGCACAGCCGAACACTGAAGCTTTCTTT. This gives the protein CASSQAQPNTEAFF.

V and J are TRBV4-3 and TRBJ2-7; TRBD1 aligns across 8 bases. The trim removed 2 bases at V and 3 bases at J, leaving 3 bases unmatched. Germline V CDR1 and CDR2: LGHNA, YSLEER. The CDR3 sequence is 14 residues long. DNA of the CDR3: TGCGCCAGCAGCCAATCCAGGGGGCTCTACGAGCAGTACTTC. The encoded protein is CASSQSRGLYEQYF.

This clone has more than one count but fewer than ten. The CDR3 DNA is TGTGCCAGCAGCCGGGACCGCGGGCAGGGGGGCTACACCTTC. Amino acid sequence: CASSRDRGQGGYTF. This chain uses TRBV5-8 with TRBJ1-2; possibly TRBD1 for D (6 bases). Germline V gene data show CDR1 as SGHTS and CDR2 as YDEGEE. V gave up 4 bases and J gave up 8 bases, with 18 bases separating them. The CDR3 runs 14 residues. Looking up the rest from reference TRBV5-8 and TRBJ1-2 gives the full variable domain: EAGVTQSPTHLIKTRGQQATLRCSPISGHTSVYWYQQALGLGLQFLLWYDEGEERNRGNFPPRFSGRQFPNYSSELNVNALELEDSALYLCASSRDRGQGGYTFGSGTRLTVV.

The rearrangement uses TRBV7-9 and TRBJ1-2; 7 positions match TRBD1. The CDR3 has 15 amino acids. V lost 4 bases and J lost 2; bases outside the gene matches: 7. Germline CDR1 is SEHNR and CDR2 is FQNEAQ (reference sequence). CDR3 loop: CASSYGTASNYGYTF. For the CDR3, the DNA is TGTGCCAGCAGCTACGGGACAGCCTCAAACTATGGCTACACCTTC.

V usage is TRBV27 and J usage is TRBJ2-7, with 11 nucleotides matching TRBD1. The CDR3 contains 14 residues. V gave up 4 bases and J gave up 4 bases; unmatched junction bases: 3. Germline CDR1 reads MNHEY; CDR2 reads SMNVEV (reference sequence). The CDR3 DNA reads TGTGCCAGCAGTTCCCGGGACAGGGGGTACGAGCAGTACTTC. This encodes CASSSRDRGYEQYF.

The chain is built from TRBV9 and TRBJ1-3; D is uncertain. V lost 0 bases to trimming and J lost 4 bases, with 11 bases between them. This CDR3 comprises 15 residues. Germline CDR1 SGDLS, CDR2 YYNGEE. This chain's CDR3 is CASSVALAAGNTIYF. The CDR3 DNA is TGTGCCAGCAGCGTAGCTCTAGCCGCCGGAAACACCATATATTTT.